The 8 T cell receptor beta chains in this list originate from one sample, sequenced in a study of blood T cell repertoires in COVID-19 (dated by TCRdb to about 2020). The library was obtained by the immunoSEQ multiplex PCR assay. Sourced from immuneACCESS, this table was stored by TCRdb with only in-frame sequences that have V and J called. A share of the clones is absent; for the studies checked, an unresolved V gene accounts for under half, and the remainder has no known explanation. This sample gives some 50,000 clones in total; more than 70% of them show up just once. Clones ranked in the top ten supply roughly 15% of the sample. Material for sequencing was peripheral blood. All receptors derive from a human donor in a cohort sampled during active COVID-19.

This chain joins TRBV6-4 and TRBJ2-1; tentative D call: TRBD1 (6 bases). The ends were cut back, 4 bases at V and 4 bases at J, with 11 bases in the middle. This CDR3 comprises 14 residues. Germline V CDR1 and CDR2: MRHNA, SNTAGT. CDR3 sequence: CASSVPQGYNEQFF. The CDR3 DNA sequence: TGTGCCAGCAGTGTGCCCCAGGGGTACAATGAGCAGTTCTTC.

The V gene is TRBV5-1, the J gene TRBJ2-5; 10 positions agree with TRBD1. Germline V gene lookup returns CDR1 SGHRS and CDR2 YFSETQ. The CDR3 consists of 15 residues. J lost 4 bases, V lost 5 bases, and 8 bases had no gene match. CDR3 sequence: CASRSRDRGSETQYF. CDR3 nucleotides: TGCGCCAGCAGATCCCGGGACAGGGGCTCAGAGACCCAGTACTTC. Full variable domain (remainder filled in from reference TRBV5-1 and TRBJ2-5): KAGVTQTPRYLIKTRGQQVTLSCSPISGHRSVSWYQQTPGQGLQFLFEYFSETQRNKGNFPGRFSGRQFSNSRSEMNVSTLELGDSALYLCASRSRDRGSETQYFGPGTRLLVL.

This rearrangement joins TRBV6-5 to TRBJ1-2; no reliable D call. The CDR3 is 14 amino acids. Germline CDR1 is MNHEY and CDR2 is SVGAGI. Trimming pared 8 bases from V and 3 bases from J, leaving 16 bases between. The CDR3 spells CASLRPGADYGYTF. The CDR3 nucleotides read TGTGCCAGCCTCCGTCCCGGAGCGGACTATGGCTACACCTTC.

The V call is TRBV14, the J call TRBJ2-5, with D tentatively TRBD2 (5 bases). The CDR3 runs to 13 residues. Germline CDR1 reads SGHDN; CDR2 reads FVKESK. Trimming stripped 1 base from V and 5 bases from J, with 8 bases between. The CDR3 region has the DNA TGTGCCAGCAGCCAAGTTCGCGGGGAGACCCAGTACTTC. Translated: CASSQVRGETQYF.

V gene TRBV6-5 combines with J gene TRBJ1-1; D remains unclear. This CDR3 comprises 13 residues. Trimming removed 6 bases at V and 1 base at J, with 9 bases between. CDR1 MNHEY and CDR2 SVGAGI come from the germline V gene. CDR3 DNA sequence: TGTGCCAGCAGAGATACAGCGAACACTGAAGCTTTCTTT. Residues: CASRDTANTEAFF.

The chain is built from TRBV28 and TRBJ1-6; D gene unclear. The V gene lost 6 bases and the J gene lost 0 bases, with 12 bases spanning the gap. From germline, CDR1 is MDHEN and CDR2 SYDVKM. This CDR3 comprises 16 residues. Written as DNA, the CDR3 is TGTGCCAGCAGCCTCCCGCTAAGCTCCTATAATTCACCCCTCCACTTT. This encodes CASSLPLSSYNSPLHF.

The chain employs TRBV7-2 and TRBJ2-7, with TRBD2 identical over 12 bases. Trimming cost V 5 bases and J 7 bases; bases outside gene matches: 18. The V gene's germline CDR1 is SGHTA and CDR2 FQGNSA. The CDR3 loop spans 18 amino acids. The DNA for the CDR3 is TGTGCCAGCAGCCCCCGATCTAGCGGGGGGGGACCTCGGGGTGAGCAGTACTTC. Its protein is CASSPRSSGGGPRGEQYF.

J is TRBJ2-7 and V is TRBV21-1; the DNA was not compared with TRBD1, the D call given in the table. TRBV21-1 is termed a pseudogene. This CDR3 is 15 amino acids long. The CDR3 DNA reads as TGTGCCAGCAGCAATCGGACAGGGAAACCCTACGAGCAGTACTTC. Protein sequence: CASSNRTGKPYEQYF.